Listed here are 18 T cell receptor beta chains from one sample, sequenced in a study of T cells in Graves' hyperthyroidism and ophthalmopathy. Template material for amplifying TCR beta CDR3 regions consisted of RNA transcripts. First-round RT-PCR of the TCR CDR3 relied on the HTBI primer set. TCRdb itself ran the multiplex PCR reads through MiXCR, one entry per CDR3 protein. The repertoire has 650,000 to 700,000 distinct CDR3 sequences, roughly 17% of them found once; the top ten carry roughly 16%. Material: blood. The receptor set was obtained from a man aged 45 to 65 with Graves' hyperthyroidism.

A few counts support this clonotype. The rearrangement joins TRBV5-1 to TRBJ2-2, with 10 nucleotides matching TRBD2. Germline V gene sequence: CDR1 SGHRS, CDR2 YFSETQ. The trim removed 6 bases at V and 6 bases at J, leaving 5 bases unmatched. CDR3 length equals 14 residues. The CDR3 spells CASKEREGPGELFF. DNA for the CDR3: TGCGCCAGCAAGGAGCGGGAGGGCCCCGGGGAGCTGTTTTTT.

CDR3 DNA sequence: TGTGCCAGCAGTTACTCGCCACAGGGGGCCTACGGGGAGCTGTTTTTT. Amino acid sequence: CASSYSPQGAYGELFF. The chain couples TRBV6-2 or TRBV6-3 to TRBJ2-2; TRBD1 matches at 9 bases. After removal of 0 bases from V and 7 bases from J, the junction contained 6 bases not matched to a gene. Germline CDR1 MNHEY, CDR2 SVGEGT. This CDR3 is 16 amino acids long.

This chain links TRBV4-1 with TRBJ2-2; D gene uncertain. The germline V gene has CDR1 MGHRA and CDR2 YSYEKL. The CDR3 extends over 15 amino acids. V lost 3 bases and J lost 5, with 13 bases in between. The CDR3 protein is CASSHPSTLTGELFF. CDR3 sequence (DNA): TGCGCCAGCAGCCACCCTTCCACACTAACCGGGGAGCTGTTTTTT.

The V call is TRBV20-1, the J call TRBJ2-5, with D uncertain. V shed 5 bases and J shed 1 base, with 14 bases lying between them. The CDR3 has 14 amino acids. Germline V gene lookup returns CDR1 DFQATT and CDR2 SNEGSKA (reference sequence). The CDR3 region is CSALSRTLQETQYF. The CDR3 bases are TGCAGTGCTCTGTCTAGGACGCTCCAAGAGACCCAGTACTTC.

In its sample, this clonotype was seen many times. The chain carries TRBV28 and TRBJ2-7; 14 bases map to TRBD2. From germline, CDR1 is MDHEN and CDR2 SYDVKM. The trim removed 6 bases at V and 1 base at J, leaving 5 bases unmatched. There are 16 residues in the CDR3. The CDR3 nucleotides read TGTGCCAGCAGGGGACTAGCGGGAGAATTATCCTACGAGCAGTACTTC. Protein sequence: CASRGLAGELSYEQYF. Filled out from reference TRBV28 and TRBJ2-7, the complete variable domain reads DVKVTQSSRYLVKRTGEKVFLECVQDMDHENMFWYRQDPGLGLRLIYFSYDVKMKEKGDIPEGYSVSREKKERFSLILESASTNQTSMYLCASRGLAGELSYEQYFGPGTRLTVT.

This sequence joins TRBV20-1 and TRBJ2-7, with 15 nucleotides matching TRBD2. This CDR3 contains 20 residues. Germline V lookup: CDR1 DFQATT, CDR2 SNEGSKA (reference sequence). Germline trimming cut 3 bases from V and 0 bases from J; bases unmatched to any gene: 15. The DNA for the CDR3 is TGCAGTGCTAGCTGGAGGGATGGACTAGCGGGAGGGCCGGGCTCCTACGAGCAGTACTTC. Translation: CSASWRDGLAGGPGSYEQYF.

This clonotype has at least ten counts. This chain links TRBV24-1 with TRBJ2-1, with 7 bases aligning to TRBD1. This CDR3 has 12 amino acids. CDR1 is KGHDR, CDR2 SFDVKD, per germline. The ends lost 8 bases at V and 6 bases at J; junction bases unmatched: 3. Here the CDR3 DNA reads TGTGCCACCAAAGGGACAGCCAATGAGCAGTTCTTC. This sequence encodes CATKGTANEQFF.

Concerning this clonotype: Possible read error: a much larger clone is one base away. The chain couples TRBV7-2 to TRBJ1-4, with 12 bases fitting TRBD1. Per germline, CDR1 SGHTA and CDR2 FQGNSA. This CDR3 has 18 amino acids. V lost 5 bases to trimming and J lost 2 bases; unmatched junction nucleotides: 9. The CDR3 region has the DNA TGTGCCAGCAGCCATGGGGACAGGGGGCGAAGGACTAATGAAAAACTGTTTTTT. Amino acid sequence: CASSHGDRGRRTNEKLFF.

The sample holds many counts of this clonotype. CDR3 region: CASSSQGIGEGLDEQFF. In DNA form, the CDR3 reads TGTGCCAGCAGTTCCCAGGGTATCGGGGAGGGCCTCGATGAGCAGTTCTTC. V gene TRBV27 combines with J gene TRBJ2-1, with 7 bases fitting TRBD2. From germline, CDR1 is MNHEY and CDR2 SMNVEV (reference sequence). The CDR3 runs to 17 residues. The V gene end was trimmed by 4 bases and the J gene end by 8 bases; junction bases not matched to a gene: 17.

This clonotype was detected once. V usage is TRBV29-1 and J usage is TRBJ2-1; a weak D match, TRBD2 (6 bases). From germline, CDR1 is SQVTM and CDR2 ANQGSEA. The CDR3 contains 15 residues. V lost 4 bases and J 0 bases, leaving 13 bases between the germline ends. The chain's CDR3 is CSVAVLASSYNEQFF. The CDR3 DNA reads as TGCAGCGTTGCGGTGCTAGCGAGCTCCTACAATGAGCAGTTCTTC.

The chain carries TRBV28 and TRBJ2-2; 12 nucleotides agree with TRBD1. The CDR3 is made up of 16 amino acids. Germline-derived CDR1 and CDR2 are MDHEN and SYDVKM. V lost 11 bases and J lost 2; bases outside the gene matches: 9. CDR3 residues: CAGGTGGPPNTGELFF. DNA for the CDR3: TGTGCCGGCGGGACAGGGGGCCCCCCAAACACCGGGGAGCTGTTTTTT.

The chain links TRBV5-4 to TRBJ1-1, with D perhaps matching TRBD1 (6 bases). This CDR3 has 14 residues. V was pared by 4 bases and J by 5 bases, with 15 bases between. CDR1 and CDR2 (germline): SGHNT, YYREEE (reference sequence). The CDR3 nucleotides read TGTGCCAGCAGCCCACACAGGGATGGTACTGAAGCTTTCTTT. Translating it yields CASSPHRDGTEAFF.

The table lists this clonotype with a few counts. V gene TRBV5-6 combines with J gene TRBJ2-7; the match to TRBD1 covers 8 bases. The J segment lost 6 bases and the V segment lost 2 bases, leaving 13 bases of the junction unmatched. This CDR3 spans 16 amino acids. Germline CDR1 reads SGHDT; CDR2 reads YYEEEE. The DNA of the CDR3 is TGTGCCAGCAGCTTCGGGAAGGTGCAGGGGGCTAGCGAGCAGTACTTC. Translation gives CASSFGKVQGASEQYF.

The genes are TRBV9 and TRBJ2-2; no firm D call. The V and J ends lost 4 bases and 0 bases respectively, with 10 bases between them. Germline CDR1 is SGDLS and CDR2 is YYNGEE. The CDR3 runs to 15 residues. The CDR3 spells CASSNLGTNTGELFF. Here the CDR3 DNA reads TGTGCCAGCAGCAATTTGGGAACGAACACCGGGGAGCTGTTTTTT.

A few counts support this clonotype. The V call is TRBV19, the J call TRBJ2-3; the D is unclear. The CDR3 extends over 14 amino acids. V lost 3 bases and J lost 1, with 8 bases in between. Per germline, CDR1 LNHDA and CDR2 SQIVND (reference sequence). CDR3 DNA: TGTGCCAGTAGTATCCTCCAGGGCACAGATACGCAGTATTTT. Its protein is CASSILQGTDTQYF.

In DNA, the CDR3 is TGTGCCATCAGTGAAAGGCGGGGGGGTAGCACAGATACGCAGTATTTT. Protein product: CAISERRGGSTDTQYF. The rearrangement joins TRBV10-3 to TRBJ2-3, with TRBD2 matching 9 bases. This CDR3 has 16 amino acids. The germline CDR1 and CDR2 sequences are ENHRY and SYGVKD. Unmatched junction bases numbered 4, after V lost 3 bases and J lost 0 bases.

This clonotype showed up many times. The CDR3 DNA reads TGTGCCAGCAAACATAAGGGGGCTGTCTATGGCTACACCTTC. The encoded protein is CASKHKGAVYGYTF. This rearrangement joins TRBV27 to TRBJ1-2; TRBD1 matches 7 bases. V shed 7 bases, J shed 4 bases, and the junction held 9 bases outside the gene matches. CDR1 is MNHEY, CDR2 SMNVEV, per germline (reference sequence). The CDR3 loop spans 14 amino acids.

The rearrangement uses TRBV6-5 and TRBJ2-5, with a weak D call TRBD2 (5 bases). The V and J ends lost 0 bases and 3 bases respectively, with 17 bases between them. This CDR3 has 17 amino acids. The germline V gene encodes CDR1 MNHEY and CDR2 SVGAGI. The CDR3 DNA follows: TGTGCCAGCAGTTACTCGATAGGCAGAGGGCCCGAAGAGACCCAGTACTTC. Protein sequence: CASSYSIGRGPEETQYF.